These 20 T cell receptor beta chains originate from one sample sequenced in a study of cytomegalovirus exposure and HLA in healthy donors. Use of 60 Vbeta and 13 Jbeta primers characterized the PCR. Some clones are missing from TCRdb's copy, which holds only in-frame ones; the method was immunoSEQ multiplex PCR. The table includes approximately 170,000 clones, around 86% detected once. Sequenced: PBMCs. Source of these receptors: a male donor in good health and CMV-seronegative.

This clone occurred once. The chain is built from TRBV7-9 and TRBJ2-7, with a possible D match to TRBD2 (6 bases). Trimming stripped 1 base from V and 3 bases from J, with 10 bases between. The germline V gene encodes CDR1 SEHNR and CDR2 FQNEAQ (reference sequence). The CDR3 has 14 residues. The CDR3 nucleotides read TGTGCCAGCAGCTTAGGCGGGAATTACTACGAGCAGTACTTC. Translation: CASSLGGNYYEQYF. Based on the CDR3 plus reference TRBV7-9 and TRBJ2-7, the full variable domain is DTGVSQNPRHKITKRGQNVTFRCDPISEHNRLYWYRQTLGQGPEFLTYFQNEAQLEKSRLLSDRFSAERPKGSFSTLEIQRTEQGDSAMYLCASSLGGNYYEQYFGPGTRLTVT.

The V and J genes are TRBV19 and TRBJ2-5; 8 bases line up with TRBD1. Germline assignment: CDR1 LNHDA and CDR2 SQIVND (reference sequence). This CDR3 spans 15 amino acids. Unmatched junction bases numbered 11, after V lost 10 bases and J lost 1 base. This CDR3 reads CATVPRGQGQETQYF. Here the CDR3 DNA reads TGTGCCACGGTTCCCCGAGGACAGGGCCAAGAGACCCAGTACTTC.

The V call is TRBV6-5, the J call TRBJ2-5; a possible D gene is TRBD1 (7 bases). The J call is uncertain, as TRBJ2-7 better fits the DNA end. Per germline, CDR1 MNHEY and CDR2 SVGAGI. This CDR3 has 14 residues. CDR3 coding DNA: TGTGCCAGCAGTCGACGGGGGACAGCCTACGAGCAGTACTTC. As protein: CASSRRGTAYEQYF.

CDR3 DNA sequence: TGCGCCAGCAGCCCGCGGCCATACAGGACCAACAATCAGCCCCAGCATTTT. This gives the protein CASSPRPYRTNNQPQHF. The rearrangement links TRBV4-1 to TRBJ1-5; a possible D gene is TRBD1 (5 bases). V was cut by 4 bases and J by 3 bases, with 19 bases left in between. From germline, CDR1 is MGHRA and CDR2 YSYEKL. The CDR3 length is 17 residues.

The sample holds one count of this clone. The sample carries other DNA sequences with the same CDR3. CDR3 in amino acids: CASSLNSNTGELFF. In DNA, the CDR3 is TGTGCCAGCAGCTTAAACTCGAACACCGGGGAGCTGTTTTTT. V usage is TRBV7-9 and J usage is TRBJ2-2; D is unresolved. Trimming pared 2 bases from V and 0 bases from J, leaving 4 bases between. There are 14 residues in the CDR3. Germline loops: CDR1 SEHNR, CDR2 FQNEAQ (reference sequence).

J is TRBJ2-1 and V is TRBV6-9; 8 bases match TRBD2. Trimming at V came to 2 bases and at J to 8 bases, leaving 2 bases not matched to a gene. CDR1 MNHGY and CDR2 SVAAGI come from the germline V gene. The CDR3 is made up of 13 amino acids. CDR3 protein: CASSYREGDEQFF. The CDR3 DNA reads TGTGCCAGCAGTTATCGGGAGGGGGATGAGCAGTTCTTC.

The rearrangement links TRBV5-6 to TRBJ1-3; unclear D gene. Trimming removed 4 bases at V and 1 base at J, with 15 bases between. Germline loops: CDR1 SGHDT, CDR2 YYEEEE. This CDR3 has 16 amino acids. CDR3 bases: TGTGCCAGCAGCACTATAGACGGGTTGTCTGGAAACACCATATATTTT. Protein: CASSTIDGLSGNTIYF.

The V gene is TRBV23-1, the J gene TRBJ1-2, with 7 bases matching TRBD1. TRBV23-1 is recorded as an ORF, its role being uncertain. The CDR3 covers 19 residues. J lost 4 bases, V lost 1 base, and 18 bases had no gene match. CDR3 nucleotides: TGCGCCAGCAGTCAATACCCCAAAACTGACAGGGCCTCAAGCTATGGCTACACCTTC. It encodes CASSQYPKTDRASSYGYTF.

The rearrangement links TRBV7-2 to TRBJ2-1; 8 nucleotides line up with TRBD2. CDR3 length: 14 residues. Germline CDR1 and CDR2: SGHTA and FQGNSA. The V segment lost 1 base and the J segment 7 bases; nucleotides outside the gene matches: 3. The CDR3 spells CASSLEGLGNEQFF. The CDR3 DNA is TGTGCCAGCAGCTTAGAGGGACTAGGTAATGAGCAGTTCTTC.

V gene TRBV7-8 combines with J gene TRBJ1-5; 9 nucleotides agree with TRBD1. CDR1 is SGHVS, CDR2 FQNEAQ, per germline. The CDR3 contains 14 residues. The V gene end was trimmed by 1 base and the J gene end by 7 bases; junction bases not matched to a gene: 2. The CDR3: CASSLVTGGQPQHF. The CDR3 DNA follows: TGTGCCAGCAGCTTAGTGACAGGGGGGCAGCCCCAGCATTTT.

This rearrangement joins TRBV7-9 to TRBJ2-4; 14 bases line up with TRBD2. Germline V gives CDR1 SEHNR, CDR2 FQNEAQ (reference sequence). V shed 4 bases, J shed 8 bases, and the junction held 10 bases outside the gene matches. The CDR3 extends over 17 amino acids. The CDR3 protein is CASSSRLAGGRSDIQYF. The CDR3 DNA is TGTGCCAGCAGCTCCCGACTAGCGGGGGGGCGGTCGGACATTCAGTACTTC.

The chain has TRBV4-1 and TRBJ1-5, with D hard to call. The CDR3 is 13 amino acids. V lost 3 bases and J 4 bases, leaving 7 bases between the germline ends. CDR1 is MGHRA and CDR2 is YSYEKL in the germline V gene. The CDR3 loop is CASSQSFNQPQHF. The CDR3 DNA is TGCGCCAGCAGCCAGTCCTTTAATCAGCCCCAGCATTTT.

This clone was recorded a few times. This rearrangement joins TRBV9 to TRBJ1-2, with D hard to call. The V gene lost 0 bases and the J gene lost 7 bases, with 19 bases spanning the gap. Germline V lookup: CDR1 SGDLS, CDR2 YYNGEE. This CDR3 spans 16 amino acids. CDR3 in amino acids: CASSVGQAVMYGGYTF. The CDR3 bases are TGTGCCAGCAGCGTAGGGCAGGCCGTGATGTACGGTGGCTACACCTTC.

The gene calls are TRBV6-6 and TRBJ1-1; D unclear. The CDR3 length is 13 residues. Trimming left V 0 bases short and J 3 bases short, with 5 bases between. The germline V gene encodes CDR1 MNHNY and CDR2 SVGAGI (reference sequence). The CDR3 DNA follows: TGTGCCAGCAGTTACTCCCGGGACACTGAAGCTTTCTTT. Translation gives CASSYSRDTEAFF.

A word on this clone: Distinct nucleotide sequences in the sample also encode this CDR3. The gene calls are TRBV2 and TRBJ1-1; D call uncertain. V gave up 8 bases and J gave up 3 bases, with 13 bases separating them. Germline CDR1 and CDR2: SNHLY and FYNNEI. The CDR3 extends over 13 amino acids. The CDR3 sequence: CASVREADTEAFF. In nucleotides, the CDR3 is TGTGCCAGCGTCAGAGAGGCGGACACTGAAGCTTTCTTT.

The chain couples TRBV18 to TRBJ1-4; 10 bases are a match to TRBD1. Trimming cost V 4 bases and J 3 bases; bases outside gene matches: 5. CDR3 length: 16 amino acids. Germline loops: CDR1 KGHSH, CDR2 LQKENI. The CDR3 region is CASSRRQGASNEKLFF. CDR3 bases: TGTGCCAGCTCACGCAGACAGGGGGCCTCTAATGAAAAACTGTTTTTT.

The chain is built from TRBV6-4 and TRBJ2-2; 8 bases are shared with TRBD2. Trimming removed 4 bases from V and 4 bases from J; junction bases left unmatched: 8. Germline-derived CDR1 and CDR2 are MRHNA and SNTAGT. The CDR3 covers 16 residues. The CDR3, as DNA: TGTGCCAGCAGTGCTTCGAGCGGGGGAGGCACCGGGGAGCTGTTTTTT. Its protein product is CASSASSGGGTGELFF.

The chain links TRBV6-5 to TRBJ1-2; D call uncertain. The CDR3 has 13 residues. The V end lost 1 base, the J end lost 8 bases, and 11 bases lay between the germline ends. The V gene's germline CDR1 is MNHEY and CDR2 SVGAGI. The DNA of the CDR3 is TGTGCCAGCAGTTACTATCGGGGAGGAGGCTACACCTTC. This encodes CASSYYRGGGYTF.

In regard to this clone: The sample contains more than one DNA sequence encoding this CDR3. This chain links TRBV4-1 with TRBJ2-2, with 7 nucleotides matching TRBD1. J lost 9 bases, V lost 0 bases, and 13 bases had no gene match. The CDR3 contains 17 residues. The germline V gene has CDR1 MGHRA and CDR2 YSYEKL. CDR3 sequence reads: CASSQDLGQAFYRELFF. As DNA, the CDR3 is TGCGCCAGCAGCCAAGACCTCGGACAGGCCTTTTACCGGGAGCTGTTTTTT.

This clone occurred once. This chain uses TRBV28 with TRBJ1-5; D gene unclear. Between the trimmed V and J ends, which lost 6 bases and 0 bases, there was a span of 9 bases. Germline CDR1 reads MDHEN; CDR2 reads SYDVKM. CDR3 size: 14 residues. The CDR3 region has the DNA TGTGCCAGCAGAGACATGGGTAGCAATCAGCCCCAGCATTTT. It codes for CASRDMGSNQPQHF.